The clone carrying this T cell receptor beta chain was counted only a few times. Its antigen is unidentified. TCRdb re-called the reads through MiXCR, storing one row per CDR3 protein. The sample lists 630,000 or so distinct CDR3 sequences, roughly a quarter occurring once. The sample belongs to a study of T cell repertoires in cytomegalovirus infection. Study information: Matching HLA type and CMV infection were both indicated by public TCR beta signatures.

Germline CDR1 is MDHEN and CDR2 is SYDVKM. V lost 4 bases to trimming and J lost 3 bases, with 12 bases between them. This CDR3 contains 15 residues. Whole-study findings and limits: Summed public TCR beta family frequency identified CMV carriers bearing the relevant HLA. Ex vivo, HLA-C-restricted CMV-specific TCR beta clonotypes prevailed over the rest of the response.

J is TRBJ2-2 and V is TRBV28; D remains ambiguous. The specimen sequenced was CD8+ T cells from PBMCs. The sequence was collected from a human donor in good health (CMV status not recorded). Some clones in this sample may be carry-over from other donors' samples. The CDR3 is CASSSYGRDTGELFF. CDR3 coding DNA: TGTGCCAGCAGTTCCTACGGACGGGACACCGGGGAGCTGTTTTTT.